This T cell receptor beta chain was recovered during a study of cytomegalovirus exposure and HLA in healthy donors. Findings and caveats of the study: In a later analysis, TCR beta V- and J-gene trimming was associated with a missense DCLRE1C variant.

PCR was performed using 60 Vbeta and 13 Jbeta primers. Here immunoSEQ multiplex PCR was the method, and the copy in TCRdb shows in-frame clones only, minus some. The table includes over 150,000 clones, roughly three quarters detected once. With respect to this clone: Its antigen is still unknown.

The germline V gene has CDR1 SGHRS and CDR2 YFSETQ. The CDR3 is 14 amino acids. V was clipped by 0 bases and J by 1 base, with 7 bases between them. The chain uses TRBV5-1 and TRBJ1-1, with D possibly matching TRBD1 (5 bases). Specimen: PBMCs. The receptor was isolated from a male donor in good health and CMV-seropositive. DNA for the CDR3: TGCGCCAGCAGCTTGGCAGGGCGGAACACTGAAGCTTTCTTT. It translates to CASSLAGRNTEAFF.